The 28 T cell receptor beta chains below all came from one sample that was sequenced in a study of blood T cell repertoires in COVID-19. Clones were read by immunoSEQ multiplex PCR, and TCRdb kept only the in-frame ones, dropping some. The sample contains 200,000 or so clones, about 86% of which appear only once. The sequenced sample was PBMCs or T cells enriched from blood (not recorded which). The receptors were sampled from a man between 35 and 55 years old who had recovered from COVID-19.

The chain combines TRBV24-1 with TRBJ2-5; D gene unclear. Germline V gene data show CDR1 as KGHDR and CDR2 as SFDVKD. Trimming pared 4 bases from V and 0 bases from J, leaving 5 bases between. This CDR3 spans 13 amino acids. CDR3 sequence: CATSDPYQETQYF. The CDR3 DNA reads TGTGCCACCAGTGACCCGTACCAAGAGACCCAGTACTTC.

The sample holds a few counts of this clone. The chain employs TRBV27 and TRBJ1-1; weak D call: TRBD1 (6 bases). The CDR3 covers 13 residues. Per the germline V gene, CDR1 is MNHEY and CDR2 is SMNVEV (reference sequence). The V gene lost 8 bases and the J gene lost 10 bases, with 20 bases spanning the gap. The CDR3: CASQGNWQVRAFF. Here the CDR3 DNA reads TGTGCCAGCCAGGGGAACTGGCAGGTTAGAGCTTTCTTT.

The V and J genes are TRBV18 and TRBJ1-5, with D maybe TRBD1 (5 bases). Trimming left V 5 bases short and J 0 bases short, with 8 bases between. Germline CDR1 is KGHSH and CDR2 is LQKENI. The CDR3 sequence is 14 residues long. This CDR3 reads CASSTGVSNQPQHF. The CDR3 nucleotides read TGTGCCAGCTCAACGGGGGTTAGCAATCAGCCCCAGCATTTT.

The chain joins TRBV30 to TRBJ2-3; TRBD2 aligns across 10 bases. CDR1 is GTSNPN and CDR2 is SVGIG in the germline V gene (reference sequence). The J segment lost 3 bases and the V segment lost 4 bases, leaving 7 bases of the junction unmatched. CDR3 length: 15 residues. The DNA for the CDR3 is TGTGCCTGGAACTTACTAGCGGGGCGAACAGATACGCAGTATTTT. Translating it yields CAWNLLAGRTDTQYF.

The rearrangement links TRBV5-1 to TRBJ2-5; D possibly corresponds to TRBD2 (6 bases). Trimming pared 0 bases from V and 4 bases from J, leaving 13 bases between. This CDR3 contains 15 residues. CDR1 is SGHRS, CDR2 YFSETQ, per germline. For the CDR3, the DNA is TGCGCCAGCAGCTTGGCGGGGTCCGGGGGAGAGACCCAGTACTTC. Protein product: CASSLAGSGGETQYF.

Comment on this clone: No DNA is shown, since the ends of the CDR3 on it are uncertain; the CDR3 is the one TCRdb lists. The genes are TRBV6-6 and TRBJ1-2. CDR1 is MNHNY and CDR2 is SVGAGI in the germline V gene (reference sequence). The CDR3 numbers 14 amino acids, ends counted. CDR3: CASSTSAGGEGYTF.

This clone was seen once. The CDR3 DNA reads TGCGCCAGCAGCCAAGAATTGAGCTACCAAGAGACCCAGTACTTC. Protein product: CASSQELSYQETQYF. The V gene is TRBV4-1, the J gene TRBJ2-5; D gene uncertain. CDR3 length: 15 residues. Looked up from germline, CDR1 is MGHRA and CDR2 is YSYEKL. V shed 0 bases and J shed 0 bases, with 8 bases lying between them.

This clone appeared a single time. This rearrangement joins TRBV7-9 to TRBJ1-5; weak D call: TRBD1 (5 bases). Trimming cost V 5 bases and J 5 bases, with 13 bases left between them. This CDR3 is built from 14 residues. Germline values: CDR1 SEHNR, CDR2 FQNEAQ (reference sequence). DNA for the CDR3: TGTGCCAGCAGCCTCTCGGGGGTATATCAGCCCCAGCATTTT. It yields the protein CASSLSGVYQPQHF. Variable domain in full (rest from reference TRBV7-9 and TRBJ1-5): DTGVSQNPRHKITKRGQNVTFRCDPISEHNRLYWYRQTLGQGPEFLTYFQNEAQLEKSRLLSDRFSAERPKGSFSTLEIQRTEQGDSAMYLCASSLSGVYQPQHFGDGTRLSIL.

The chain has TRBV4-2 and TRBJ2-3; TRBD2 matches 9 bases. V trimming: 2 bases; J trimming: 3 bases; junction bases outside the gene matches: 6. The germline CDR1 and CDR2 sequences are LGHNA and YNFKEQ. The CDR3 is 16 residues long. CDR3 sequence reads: CASSQKSGGYTDTQYF. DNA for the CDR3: TGTGCCAGCAGCCAAAAAAGCGGGGGGTATACAGATACGCAGTATTTT.

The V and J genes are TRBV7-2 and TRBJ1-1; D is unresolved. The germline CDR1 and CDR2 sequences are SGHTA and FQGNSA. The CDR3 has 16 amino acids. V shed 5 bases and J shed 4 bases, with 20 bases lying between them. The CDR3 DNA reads TGTGCCAGCAGCGTAGGGCTCCTCTCGGGGAGCACTGAAGCTTTCTTT. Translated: CASSVGLLSGSTEAFF.

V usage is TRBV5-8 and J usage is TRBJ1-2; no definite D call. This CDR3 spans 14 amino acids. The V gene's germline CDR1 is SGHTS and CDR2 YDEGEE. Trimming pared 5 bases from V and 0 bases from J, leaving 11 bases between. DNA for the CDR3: TGTGCCAGCAGTTTTACCACAGCTAACTATGGCTACACCTTC. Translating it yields CASSFTTANYGYTF. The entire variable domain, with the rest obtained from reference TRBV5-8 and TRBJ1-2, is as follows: EAGVTQSPTHLIKTRGQQATLRCSPISGHTSVYWYQQALGLGLQFLLWYDEGEERNRGNFPPRFSGRQFPNYSSELNVNALELEDSALYLCASSFTTANYGYTFGSGTRLTVV.

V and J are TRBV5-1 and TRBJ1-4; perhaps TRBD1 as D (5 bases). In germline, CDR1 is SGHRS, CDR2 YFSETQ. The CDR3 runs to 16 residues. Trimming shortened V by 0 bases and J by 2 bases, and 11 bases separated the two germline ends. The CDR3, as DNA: TGCGCCAGCAGCTTGGGGTATAAGGGGACTAATGAAAAACTGTTTTTT. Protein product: CASSLGYKGTNEKLFF.

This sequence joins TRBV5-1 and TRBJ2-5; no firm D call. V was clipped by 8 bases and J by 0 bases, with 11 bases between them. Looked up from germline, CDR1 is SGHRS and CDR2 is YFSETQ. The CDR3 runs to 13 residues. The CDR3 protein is CASPRRNQETQYF. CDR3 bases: TGCGCCAGTCCCCGGCGGAACCAAGAGACCCAGTACTTC.

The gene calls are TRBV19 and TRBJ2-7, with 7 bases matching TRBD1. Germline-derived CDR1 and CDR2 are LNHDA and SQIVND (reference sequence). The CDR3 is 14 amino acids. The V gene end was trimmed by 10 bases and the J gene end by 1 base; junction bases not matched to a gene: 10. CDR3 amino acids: CATRLGTASYEQYF. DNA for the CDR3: TGTGCCACACGCCTTGGGACAGCTTCCTACGAGCAGTACTTC. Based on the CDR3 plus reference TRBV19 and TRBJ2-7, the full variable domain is DGGITQSPKYLFRKEGQNVTLSCEQNLNHDAMYWYRQDPGQGLRLIYYSQIVNDFQKGDIAEGYSVSREKKESFPLTVTSAQKNPTAFYLCATRLGTASYEQYFGPGTRLTVT.

This CDR3 is CASSFETGITKGYTF. Written as DNA, the CDR3 is TGTGCCAGCAGCTTCGAGACAGGGATTACGAAAGGCTACACCTTC. The V call is TRBV7-2, the J call TRBJ1-2, with 7 bases lining up with TRBD1. The V and J ends lost 3 bases and 8 bases, in that order; junction bases with no gene match: 12. Germline V gene lookup returns CDR1 SGHTA and CDR2 FQGNSA. The CDR3 extends over 15 amino acids.

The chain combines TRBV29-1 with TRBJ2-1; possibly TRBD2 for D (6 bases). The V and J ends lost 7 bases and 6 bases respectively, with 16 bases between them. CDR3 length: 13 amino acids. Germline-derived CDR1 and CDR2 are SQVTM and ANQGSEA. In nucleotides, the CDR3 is TGCAGCGCCGGGACTTCCTTATTCAATGAGCAGTTCTTC. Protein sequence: CSAGTSLFNEQFF.

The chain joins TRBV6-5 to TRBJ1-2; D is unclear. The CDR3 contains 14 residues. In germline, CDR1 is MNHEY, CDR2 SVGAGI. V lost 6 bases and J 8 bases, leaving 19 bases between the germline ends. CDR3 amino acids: CASRIRTEGRGYTF. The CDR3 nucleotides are TGTGCCAGCAGAATTAGGACCGAGGGAAGAGGCTACACCTTC.

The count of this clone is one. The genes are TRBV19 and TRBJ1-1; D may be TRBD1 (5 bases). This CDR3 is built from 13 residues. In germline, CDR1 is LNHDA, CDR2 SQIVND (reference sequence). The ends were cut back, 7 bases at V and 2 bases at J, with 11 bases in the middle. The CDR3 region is CASITGTNTEAFF. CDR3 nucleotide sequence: TGTGCCAGTATAACCGGGACTAACACTGAAGCTTTCTTT.

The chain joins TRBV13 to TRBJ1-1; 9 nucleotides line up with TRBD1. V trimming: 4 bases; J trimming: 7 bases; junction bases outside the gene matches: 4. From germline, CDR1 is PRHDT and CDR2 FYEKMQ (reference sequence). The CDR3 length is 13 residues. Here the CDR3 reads CASSSDRGHEAFF. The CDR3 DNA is TGTGCCAGCAGCTCGGACAGGGGACATGAAGCTTTCTTT.

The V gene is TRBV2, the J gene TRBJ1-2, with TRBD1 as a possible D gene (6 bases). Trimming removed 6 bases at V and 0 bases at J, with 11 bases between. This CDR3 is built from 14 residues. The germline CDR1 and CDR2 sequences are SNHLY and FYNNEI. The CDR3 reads CASSVRGANYGYTF. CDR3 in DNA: TGTGCCAGCAGCGTCAGGGGAGCTAACTATGGCTACACCTTC.

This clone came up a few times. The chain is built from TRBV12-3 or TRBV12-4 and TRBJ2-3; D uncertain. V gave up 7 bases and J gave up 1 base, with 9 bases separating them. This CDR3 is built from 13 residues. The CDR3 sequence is CASMVRGTDTQYF. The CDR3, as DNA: TGTGCCAGCATGGTTCGAGGCACAGATACGCAGTATTTT.

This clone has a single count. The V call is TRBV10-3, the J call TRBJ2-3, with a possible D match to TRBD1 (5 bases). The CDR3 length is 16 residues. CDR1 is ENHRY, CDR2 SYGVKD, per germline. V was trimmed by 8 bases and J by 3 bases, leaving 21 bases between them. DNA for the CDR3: TGTGCCATCGGAAGAGGCGGACACATAACTACAGATACGCAGTATTTT. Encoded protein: CAIGRGGHITTDTQYF.

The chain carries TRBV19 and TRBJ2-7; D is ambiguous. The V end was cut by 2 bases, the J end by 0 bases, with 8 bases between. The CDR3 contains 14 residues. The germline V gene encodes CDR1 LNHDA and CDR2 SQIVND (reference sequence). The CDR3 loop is CASSISISSYEQYF. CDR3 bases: TGTGCCAGTAGTATATCCATCAGCTCCTACGAGCAGTACTTC.

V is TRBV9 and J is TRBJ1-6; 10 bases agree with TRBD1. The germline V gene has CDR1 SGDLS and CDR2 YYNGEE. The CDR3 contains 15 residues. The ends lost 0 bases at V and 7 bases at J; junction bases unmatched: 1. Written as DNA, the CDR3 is TGTGCCAGCAGCGTAGAGGACAGGGGGAATTCACCCCTCCACTTT. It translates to CASSVEDRGNSPLHF.

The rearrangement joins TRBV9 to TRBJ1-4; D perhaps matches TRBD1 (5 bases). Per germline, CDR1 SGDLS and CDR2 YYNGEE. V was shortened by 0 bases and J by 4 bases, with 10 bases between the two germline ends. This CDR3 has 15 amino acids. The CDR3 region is CASSVASGGNEKLFF. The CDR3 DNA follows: TGTGCCAGCAGCGTAGCTTCGGGGGGTAATGAAAAACTGTTTTTT.

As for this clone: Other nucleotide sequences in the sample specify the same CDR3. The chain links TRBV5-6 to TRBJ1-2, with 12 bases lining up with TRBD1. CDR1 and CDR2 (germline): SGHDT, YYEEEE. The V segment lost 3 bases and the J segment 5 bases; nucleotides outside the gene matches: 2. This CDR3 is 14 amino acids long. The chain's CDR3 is CASSWGQGAYGYTF. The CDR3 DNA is TGTGCCAGCAGCTGGGGACAGGGGGCATATGGCTACACCTTC.

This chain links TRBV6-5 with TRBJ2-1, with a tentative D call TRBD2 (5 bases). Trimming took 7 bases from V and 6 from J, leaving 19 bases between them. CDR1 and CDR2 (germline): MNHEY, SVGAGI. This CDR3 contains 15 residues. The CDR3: CASTLPGSQGNEQFF. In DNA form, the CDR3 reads TGTGCCAGCACTCTACCGGGATCACAAGGCAATGAGCAGTTCTTC.

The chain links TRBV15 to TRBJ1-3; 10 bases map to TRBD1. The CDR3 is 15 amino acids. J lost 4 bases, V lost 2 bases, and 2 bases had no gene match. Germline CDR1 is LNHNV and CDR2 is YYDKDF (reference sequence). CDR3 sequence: CATSRRTGGGNTIYF. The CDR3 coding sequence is TGTGCCACCAGCAGACGGACAGGGGGAGGAAACACCATATATTTT.